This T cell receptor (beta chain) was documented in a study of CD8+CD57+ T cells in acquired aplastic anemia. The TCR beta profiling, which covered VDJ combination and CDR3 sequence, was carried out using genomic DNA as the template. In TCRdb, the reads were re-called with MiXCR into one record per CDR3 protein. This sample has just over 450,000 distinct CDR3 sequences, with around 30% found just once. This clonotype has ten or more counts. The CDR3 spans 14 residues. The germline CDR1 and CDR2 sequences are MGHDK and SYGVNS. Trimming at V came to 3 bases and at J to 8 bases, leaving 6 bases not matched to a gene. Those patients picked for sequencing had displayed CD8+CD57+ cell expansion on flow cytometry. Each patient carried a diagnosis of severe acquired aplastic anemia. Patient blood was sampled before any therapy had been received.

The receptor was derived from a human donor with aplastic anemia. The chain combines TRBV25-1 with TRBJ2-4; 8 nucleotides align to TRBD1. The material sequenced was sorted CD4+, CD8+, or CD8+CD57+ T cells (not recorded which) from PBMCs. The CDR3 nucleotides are TGTGCCAGCAGTGACAGGGGGCGTGGGGACATTCAGTACTTC. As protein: CASSDRGRGDIQYF.